This is a list of T cell receptor beta chains from one sample in a study of blood T cells in healthy people across ages. TCRdb redid the calling of the 5' RACE reads with MiXCR, one entry per CDR3 protein. The sample consists of 600,000 or so distinct CDR3 sequences, 40% to 55% of them appearing once. Sequencing input: blood. The receptors were sampled from an elderly man in good health. The CDR3 runs from the conserved cysteine through the conserved F or W. A D gene is named only where the DNA matches it firmly. Some rows have no size entry. The others give once, few or many, or a class for an expanded clone.

V	size	J	D	CDR3	DNA
TRBV29-1	NA	TRBJ2-7	NA	CSVAPDGVYEQYF	TGCAGCGTTGCCCCGGACGGAGTCTACGAGCAGTACTTC
TRBV15	NA	TRBJ2-1	TRBD2	CATSDFFGTSGGNEQFF	TGTGCCACCAGCGATTTCTTCGGGACTAGCGGTGGGAATGAGCAGTTCTTC
TRBV6-6	many	TRBJ2-7	TRBD1	CASTMTGLTYEQYF	TGTGCCAGCACAATGACAGGGCTAACCTACGAGCAGTACTTC
TRBV6-6	many	TRBJ2-1	TRBD1	CASSNNRGGSEQFF	TGTGCCAGCAGTAATAATAGAGGGGGCTCTGAGCAGTTCTTC
TRBV7-9	NA	TRBJ2-7	TRBD1	CASSLGGTGATRSSYEQYF	TGTGCCAGCAGCTTAGGAGGGACAGGGGCCACCCGGAGCTCCTACGAGCAGTACTTC
TRBV7-9	few	TRBJ2-7	TRBD1	CASSSGQGQQYF	TGTGCCAGCAGCTCAGGACAGGGACAGCAGTACTTC
TRBV7-9	few	TRBJ2-7	NA	CASSLGPGEQYF	TGTGCCAGCAGCTTAGGACCCGGCGAGCAGTACTTC
TRBV6-5	many	TRBJ2-7	NA	CASSYSGVYGEQYF	TGTGCCAGCAGTTACTCTGGAGTTTATGGCGAGCAGTACTTC
TRBV29-1	NA	TRBJ1-1	NA	CSVVRANTEAFF	TGCAGCGTTGTTAGGGCTAACACTGAAGCTTTCTTT
TRBV7-9	few	TRBJ1-1	NA	CASSPGGDYTEAFF	TGTGCCAGCAGCCCGGGAGGTGATTACACTGAAGCTTTCTTT
TRBV6-5	NA	TRBJ1-1	TRBD1	CASTRLDRGTEAFF	TGTGCCAGCACCCGACTGGACAGGGGCACTGAAGCTTTCTTT
TRBV7-2	NA	TRBJ2-7	NA	CASSSFPGSYEQYF	TGTGCCAGCAGCTCATTCCCCGGATCCTACGAGCAGTACTTC
TRBV4-1	NA	TRBJ1-1	TRBD1	CASSPGTRTGNTEAFF	TGCGCCAGCAGCCCTGGCACCAGGACAGGGAACACTGAAGCTTTCTTT
TRBV4-3	NA	TRBJ2-7	NA	CASSQDLGGGSYEQYF	TGCGCCAGCAGCCAAGATCTTGGAGGGGGCAGTTACGAGCAGTACTTC
TRBV6-6	many	TRBJ1-6	NA	CASSYRGAPSNSPLHF	TGTGCCAGCAGTTACCGGGGGGCTCCTTCTAATTCACCCCTCCACTTT
TRBV29-1	NA	TRBJ2-3	NA	CSVGAAGLTDTQYF	TGCAGCGTTGGGGCAGCGGGCCTCACAGATACGCAGTATTTT
TRBV10-3	once	TRBJ2-7	TRBD1	CAISEGQGYEQYF	TGTGCCATCAGTGAGGGACAGGGTTACGAGCAGTACTTC
TRBV7-2	NA	TRBJ1-4	TRBD1	CASSGPGQGGEKLFF	TGTGCCAGCAGCGGGCCAGGACAGGGGGGTGAAAAACTGTTTTTT
TRBV7-2	NA	TRBJ2-7	NA	CASSLTNRNEQYF	TGTGCCAGCAGCTTAACTAATCGAAATGAGCAGTACTTC